This note documents a single T cell receptor (beta chain) sequence. The data originate from a study of blood T cell repertoires in COVID-19. Profiled with immunoSEQ multiplex PCR; TCRdb holds only in-frame clones, not every one. The sample has around 140,000 clones, about 90% seen once. V lost 4 bases, J lost 3 bases, and 4 bases stayed unmatched. Germline values: CDR1 SGHNT, CDR2 YYREEE (reference sequence). The CDR3 runs to 14 residues. Sequences were obtained from PBMCs or T cells enriched from blood (not recorded which). The clonotype originates from a woman aged 40 to 55 who had been exposed to COVID-19. The rearrangement uses TRBV5-4 and TRBJ1-1, with 9 bases fitting TRBD1. The CDR3 sequence is CASSRDRDDTEAFF. DNA for the CDR3: TGTGCCAGCAGCAGGGACAGGGACGACACTGAAGCTTTCTTT.